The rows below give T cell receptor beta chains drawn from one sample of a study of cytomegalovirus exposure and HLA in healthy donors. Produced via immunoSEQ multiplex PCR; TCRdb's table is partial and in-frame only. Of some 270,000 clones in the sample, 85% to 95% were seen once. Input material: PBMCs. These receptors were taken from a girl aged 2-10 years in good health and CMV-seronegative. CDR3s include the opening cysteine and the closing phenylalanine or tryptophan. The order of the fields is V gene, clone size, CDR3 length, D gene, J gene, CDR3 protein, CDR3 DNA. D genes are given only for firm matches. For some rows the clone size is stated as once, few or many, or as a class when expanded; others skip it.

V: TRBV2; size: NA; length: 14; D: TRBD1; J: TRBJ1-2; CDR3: CATDPGQGYYGYTF; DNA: TGTGCCACCGACCCGGGACAGGGGTACTATGGCTACACCTTC
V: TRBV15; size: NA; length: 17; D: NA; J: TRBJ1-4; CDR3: CAASRDRWGGANEKLFF; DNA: TGTGCCGCCAGCAGAGATCGGTGGGGGGGCGCGAATGAAAAACTGTTTTTT
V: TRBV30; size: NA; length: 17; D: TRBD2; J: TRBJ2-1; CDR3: CAWSVRWVAGDYNEQFF; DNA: TGTGCCTGGAGTGTGAGGTGGGTGGCGGGAGACTACAATGAGCAGTTCTTC
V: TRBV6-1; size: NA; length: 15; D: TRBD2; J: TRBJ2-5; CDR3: CASSSWGGGEETQYF; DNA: TGTGCCAGCAGTTCATGGGGCGGGGGGGAGGAGACCCAGTACTTC
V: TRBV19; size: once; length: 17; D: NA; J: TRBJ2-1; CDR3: CASRSPSGLSSYNEQFF; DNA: TGTGCCAGTAGATCCCCCAGCGGACTAAGCTCCTACAATGAGCAGTTCTTC
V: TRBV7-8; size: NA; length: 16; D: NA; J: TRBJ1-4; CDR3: CASSNTGGGPYEKLFF; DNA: TGTGCCAGCAGCAATACCGGGGGGGGTCCATATGAAAAACTGTTTTTT
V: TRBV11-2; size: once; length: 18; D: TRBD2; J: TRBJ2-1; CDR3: CASSPRTSGGASYNEQFF; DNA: TGTGCCAGCAGCCCACGGACTAGCGGGGGGGCGTCCTACAATGAGCAGTTCTTC
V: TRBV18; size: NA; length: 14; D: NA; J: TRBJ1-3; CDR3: CASETGSSGNTIYF; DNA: TGTGCCAGCGAAACAGGGTCATCTGGAAACACCATATATTTT
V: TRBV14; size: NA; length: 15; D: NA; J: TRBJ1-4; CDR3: CASSQEKGASEKLFF; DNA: TGTGCCAGCAGCCAAGAGAAAGGGGCATCGGAAAAACTGTTTTTT
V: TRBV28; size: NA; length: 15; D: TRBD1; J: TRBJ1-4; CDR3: CASRPTGGGSEKLFF; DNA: TGTGCCAGCAGGCCGACAGGGGGCGGGAGTGAAAAACTGTTTTTT
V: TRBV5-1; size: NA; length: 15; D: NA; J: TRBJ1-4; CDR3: CASSLGATTNEKLFF; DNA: TGCGCCAGCAGCTTGGGGGCCACAACTAATGAAAAACTGTTTTTT
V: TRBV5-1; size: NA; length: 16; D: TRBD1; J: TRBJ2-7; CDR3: CASRYPAGTGTDEQYF; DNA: TGCGCCAGCAGGTATCCCGCCGGGACAGGGACGGACGAGCAGTACTTC
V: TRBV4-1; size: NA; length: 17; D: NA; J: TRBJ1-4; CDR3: CASSQDLANTHNEKLFF; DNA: TGCGCCAGCAGCCAAGATCTGGCCAACACACATAATGAAAAACTGTTTTTT